Below are 15 T cell receptor beta chains sequenced from a single sample in a study of shared clonotypes between healthy human individuals. The repertoire was sequenced with immunoSEQ multiplex PCR; TCRdb's copy has only in-frame clones and lacks some. The sample consists of around 88,000 clones, 60% to 70% of them appearing once. The specimen sequenced was memory CD8+ T cells sorted from blood. The sample's subset: CD45RO+ cells pooled with CCR7-negative TemRA cells. These receptors all stem from a man younger than 40 in good health.

The chain combines TRBV2 with TRBJ1-5; D unclear. The V gene lost 4 bases and the J gene lost 0 bases, with 7 bases spanning the gap. Germline lookup yields CDR1 SNHLY and CDR2 FYNNEI. The CDR3 spans 14 residues. The CDR3 DNA is TGTGCCAGCAGTGCCGGGGATAGCAATCAGCCCCAGCATTTT. Its translation is CASSAGDSNQPQHF.

V usage is TRBV7-8 and J usage is TRBJ2-1; 9 nucleotides align to TRBD2. CDR1 is SGHVS and CDR2 is FQNEAQ in the germline V gene. V lost 10 bases to trimming and J lost 6 bases; unmatched junction nucleotides: 7. There are 13 residues in the CDR3. The CDR3 DNA is TGTGCCACCGGACTAGCGCCTTTCAATGAGCAGTTCTTC. Residues: CATGLAPFNEQFF.

In nucleotides, the CDR3 is TGTGCCAGTAGTATCTATCAGGGGGATCAGCCCCAGCATTTT. This encodes CASSIYQGDQPQHF. V gene TRBV19 combines with J gene TRBJ1-5; TRBD1 agrees at 7 bases. CDR1 is LNHDA and CDR2 is SQIVND in the germline V gene (reference sequence). The CDR3 sequence is 14 residues long. The ends lost 3 bases at V and 5 bases at J; junction bases unmatched: 4.

V is TRBV27 and J is TRBJ2-1, with D possibly matching TRBD1 (6 bases). Looked up from germline, CDR1 is MNHEY and CDR2 is SMNVEV (reference sequence). This CDR3 region has 18 residues. The V end lost 5 bases, the J end lost 2 bases, and 22 bases lay between the germline ends. CDR3 nucleotides: TGTGCCAGCAGTAACGAGCACATACAGGGTAGCACCTACAATGAGCAGTTCTTC. Translation: CASSNEHIQGSTYNEQFF.

This clone was seen a few times. This chain uses TRBV5-1 with TRBJ1-5, with no clear D. The CDR3 loop spans 16 amino acids. Germline V gene data show CDR1 as SGHRS and CDR2 as YFSETQ. V was shortened by 2 bases and J by 7 bases, with 19 bases between the two germline ends. DNA for the CDR3: TGCGCCAGCAGCTTAACCCCGATTTTGACGGGACAGCCCCAGCATTTT. It is translated as CASSLTPILTGQPQHF.

The genes are TRBV7-6 and TRBJ2-1, with D possibly called TRBD1 or TRBD2 (6 bases each). Trimming pared 4 bases from V and 5 bases from J, leaving 18 bases between. The CDR3 covers 16 residues. Germline CDR1 and CDR2: SGHVS and FNYEAQ. The CDR3 spells CASSSPLGGGDNEQFF. For the CDR3, the DNA is TGTGCCAGCAGCTCCCCCTTGGGGGGCGGGGACAATGAGCAGTTCTTC.

The V gene is TRBV27, the J gene TRBJ2-7, with a tentative D call TRBD2 (5 bases). This CDR3 is 15 amino acids long. V shed 6 bases and J shed 2 bases, with 17 bases lying between them. Germline CDR1 is MNHEY and CDR2 is SMNVEV (reference sequence). CDR3 loop: CASRLGLLNTYEQYF. The CDR3 nucleotides read TGTGCCAGCAGACTAGGGCTTTTAAACACCTACGAGCAGTACTTC.

The V and J genes are TRBV9 and TRBJ2-1; tentatively, D is TRBD1 (7 bases). The length of the CDR3 is 15 residues. Germline V CDR1 and CDR2: SGDLS, YYNGEE. V lost 7 bases to trimming and J lost 0 bases, with 14 bases between them. CDR3 in amino acids: CASGGTAVSYNEQFF. CDR3 nucleotide sequence: TGTGCCAGCGGGGGGACAGCCGTCTCCTACAATGAGCAGTTCTTC.

This chain links TRBV11-2 with TRBJ2-3; D is unresolved. Germline assignment: CDR1 SGHAT and CDR2 FQNNGV. Trimming took off 2 bases at V and 6 bases at J, with 18 bases between the two ends. CDR3 length: 16 residues. The CDR3 sequence is CASSLNIPFLVDTQYF. For the CDR3, the DNA is TGTGCCAGCAGCTTAAATATCCCATTTCTGGTTGATACGCAGTATTTT.

The chain links TRBV28 to TRBJ1-5, with 7 bases matching TRBD1. The CDR3 covers 15 residues. Germline V gene sequence: CDR1 MDHEN, CDR2 SYDVKM. With 5 bases clipped from V and 3 bases from J, the junction kept 7 bases outside the gene matches. In DNA, the CDR3 is TGTGCCAGCAGTCGCCCGACAGGGCACAATCAGCCCCAGCATTTT. It encodes CASSRPTGHNQPQHF.

This clone was found many times. This chain links TRBV4-3 with TRBJ2-6; TRBD1 matches at 9 bases. V shed 5 bases, J shed 3 bases, and the junction held 17 bases outside the gene matches. This CDR3 is built from 20 residues. Germline V gives CDR1 LGHNA, CDR2 YSLEER. The CDR3 is CASSYQVGTGSSFGANVLTF. CDR3 coding DNA: TGCGCCAGCAGCTACCAAGTGGGGACAGGGTCTTCATTTGGGGCCAACGTCCTGACTTTC.

The chain has TRBV30 and TRBJ2-1, with D perhaps TRBD1 (5 bases). The germline CDR1 and CDR2 sequences are GTSNPN and SVGIG (reference sequence). This CDR3 is 18 amino acids long. Trimming removed 7 bases at V and 3 bases at J, with 28 bases between. The CDR3 protein is CASPRQTRVLGDYNEQFF. DNA of the CDR3: TGTGCCTCACCCAGGCAGACCCGGGTCCTAGGGGACTACAATGAGCAGTTCTTC.

V and J are TRBV25-1 and TRBJ2-7, with D possibly TRBD1 on 6 matching bases. Deletions cut 5 bases from V and 7 bases from J, with 12 bases between. Germline CDR1 and CDR2: MGHDK and SYGVNS. The CDR3 is 12 amino acids. CDR3 bases: TGTGCCAGCAGTACTACAGGGAGAGAGCAGTACTTC. Its protein product is CASSTTGREQYF.

This clone was seen a single time. This chain links TRBV19 with TRBJ2-7, with D perhaps assigned TRBD1 or TRBD2 (5 bases each). V lost 3 bases and J 3 bases, leaving 9 bases between the germline ends. CDR3 size: 13 residues. CDR1 is LNHDA, CDR2 SQIVND, per germline (reference sequence). The CDR3 spells CASSIGTDYEQYF. CDR3 bases: TGTGCCAGTAGTATCGGGACCGACTACGAGCAGTACTTC.

This clone occurred once. The V and J genes are TRBV5-1 and TRBJ2-2, with TRBD2 matching over 10 bases. V shed 0 bases, J shed 2 bases, and the junction held 4 bases outside the gene matches. Germline V gives CDR1 SGHRS, CDR2 YFSETQ. The CDR3 covers 17 residues. CDR3 DNA sequence: TGCGCCAGCAGCTTGGGACTAGCGGGCGGAAACACCGGGGAGCTGTTTTTT. Protein product: CASSLGLAGGNTGELFF. Full variable domain (outside the CDR3, taken from reference TRBV5-1 and TRBJ2-2): KAGVTQTPRYLIKTRGQQVTLSCSPISGHRSVSWYQQTPGQGLQFLFEYFSETQRNKGNFPGRFSGRQFSNSRSEMNVSTLELGDSALYLCASSLGLAGGNTGELFFGEGSRLTVL.